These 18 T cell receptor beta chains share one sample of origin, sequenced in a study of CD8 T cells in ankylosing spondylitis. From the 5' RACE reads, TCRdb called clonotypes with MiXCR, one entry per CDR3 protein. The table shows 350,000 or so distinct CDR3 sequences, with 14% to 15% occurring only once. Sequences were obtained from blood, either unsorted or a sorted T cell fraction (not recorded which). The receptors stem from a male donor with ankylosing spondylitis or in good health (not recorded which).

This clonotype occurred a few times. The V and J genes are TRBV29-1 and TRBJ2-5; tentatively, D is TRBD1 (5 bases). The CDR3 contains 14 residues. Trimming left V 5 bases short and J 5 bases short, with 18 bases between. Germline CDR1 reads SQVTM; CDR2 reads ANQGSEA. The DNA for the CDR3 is TGCAGCGTTCCCCAGTCAGGGAAGGTGGAGACCCAGTACTTC. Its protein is CSVPQSGKVETQYF.

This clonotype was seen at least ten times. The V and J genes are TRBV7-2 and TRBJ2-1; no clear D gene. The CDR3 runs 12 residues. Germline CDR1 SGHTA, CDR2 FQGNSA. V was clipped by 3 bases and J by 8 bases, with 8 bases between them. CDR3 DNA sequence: TGTGCCAGCAGCTTCCTGACTCATGAGCAGTTCTTC. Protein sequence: CASSFLTHEQFF. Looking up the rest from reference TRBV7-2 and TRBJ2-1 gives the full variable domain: GAGVSQSPSNKVTEKGKDVELRCDPISGHTALYWYRQSLGQGLEFLIYFQGNSAPDKSGLPSDRFSAERTGGSVSTLTIQRTQQEDSAVYLCASSFLTHEQFFGPGTRLTVL.

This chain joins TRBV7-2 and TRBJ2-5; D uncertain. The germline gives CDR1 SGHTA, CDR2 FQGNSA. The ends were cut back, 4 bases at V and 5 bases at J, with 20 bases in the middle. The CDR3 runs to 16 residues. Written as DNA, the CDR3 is TGTGCCAGCAGCTCAGAAGGAAGGGCCTCCGGGGAGACCCAGTACTTC. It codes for CASSSEGRASGETQYF.

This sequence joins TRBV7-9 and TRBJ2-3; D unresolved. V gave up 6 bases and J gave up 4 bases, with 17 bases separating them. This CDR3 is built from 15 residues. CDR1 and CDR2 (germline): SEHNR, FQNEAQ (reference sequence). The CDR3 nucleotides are TGTGCCAGCAGTTCGAGCAGACTCCGGGCAGATACGCAGTATTTT. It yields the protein CASSSSRLRADTQYF.

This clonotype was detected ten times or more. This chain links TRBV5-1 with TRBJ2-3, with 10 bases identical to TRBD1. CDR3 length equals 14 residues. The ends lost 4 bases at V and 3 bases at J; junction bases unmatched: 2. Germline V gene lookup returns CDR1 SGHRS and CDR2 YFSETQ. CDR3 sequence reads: CASSQDRGTDTQYF. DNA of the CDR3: TGCGCCAGCAGCCAGGACAGGGGGACAGATACGCAGTATTTT.

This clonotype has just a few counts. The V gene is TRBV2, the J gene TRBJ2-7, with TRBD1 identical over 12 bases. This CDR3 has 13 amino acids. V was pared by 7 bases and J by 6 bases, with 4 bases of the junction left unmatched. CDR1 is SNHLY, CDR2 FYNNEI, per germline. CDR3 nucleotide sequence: TGTGCCAGCACCGGGACAGGGGGCCTCGAGCAGTACTTC. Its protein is CASTGTGGLEQYF.

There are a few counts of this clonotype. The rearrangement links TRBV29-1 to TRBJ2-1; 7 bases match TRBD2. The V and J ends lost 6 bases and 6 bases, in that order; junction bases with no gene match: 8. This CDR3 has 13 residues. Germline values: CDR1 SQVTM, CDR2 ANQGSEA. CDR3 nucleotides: TGCAGCGTCGGTAGCGGGCTTCCCAATGAGCAGTTCTTC. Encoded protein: CSVGSGLPNEQFF.

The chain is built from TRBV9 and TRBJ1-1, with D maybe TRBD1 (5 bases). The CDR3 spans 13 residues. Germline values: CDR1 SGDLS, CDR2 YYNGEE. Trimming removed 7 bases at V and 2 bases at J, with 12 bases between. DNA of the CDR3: TGTGCCAGCGACCGGAGGGGAAACACTGAAGCTTTCTTT. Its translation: CASDRRGNTEAFF. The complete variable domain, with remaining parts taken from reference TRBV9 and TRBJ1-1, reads DSGVTQTPKHLITATGQRVTLRCSPRSGDLSVYWYQQSLDQGLQFLIQYYNGEERAKGNILERFSAQQFPDLHSELNLSSLELGDSALYFCASDRRGNTEAFFGQGTRLTVV.

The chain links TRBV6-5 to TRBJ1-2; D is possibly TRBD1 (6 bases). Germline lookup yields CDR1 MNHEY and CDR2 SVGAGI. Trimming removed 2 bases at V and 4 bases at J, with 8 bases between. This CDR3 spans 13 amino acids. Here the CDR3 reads CASSYQDSYGYTF. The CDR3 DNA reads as TGTGCCAGCAGTTACCAGGACAGCTATGGCTACACCTTC.

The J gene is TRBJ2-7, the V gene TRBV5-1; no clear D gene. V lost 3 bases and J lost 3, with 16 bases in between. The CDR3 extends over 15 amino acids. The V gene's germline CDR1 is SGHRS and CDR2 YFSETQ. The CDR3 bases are TGCGCCAGCAGCTACCAACCGGGCGACAACTACGAGCAGTACTTC. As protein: CASSYQPGDNYEQYF.

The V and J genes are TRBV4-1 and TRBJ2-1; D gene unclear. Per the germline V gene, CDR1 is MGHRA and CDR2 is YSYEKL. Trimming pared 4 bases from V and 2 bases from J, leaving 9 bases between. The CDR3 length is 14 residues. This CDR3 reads CASSPLGPYNEQFF. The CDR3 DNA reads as TGCGCCAGCAGCCCCCTAGGGCCCTACAATGAGCAGTTCTTC.

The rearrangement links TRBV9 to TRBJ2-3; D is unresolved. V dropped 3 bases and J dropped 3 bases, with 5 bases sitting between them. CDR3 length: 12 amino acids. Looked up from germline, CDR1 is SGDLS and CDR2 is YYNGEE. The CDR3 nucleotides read TGTGCCAGCAGCGGAGCAACAGATACGCAGTATTTT. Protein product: CASSGATDTQYF.

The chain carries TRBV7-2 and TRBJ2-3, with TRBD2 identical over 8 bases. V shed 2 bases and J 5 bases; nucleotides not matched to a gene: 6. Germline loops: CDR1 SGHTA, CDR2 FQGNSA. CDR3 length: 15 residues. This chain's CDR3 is CASSLREGLGDTQYF. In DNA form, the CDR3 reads TGTGCCAGCAGCTTACGGGAGGGCCTCGGAGATACGCAGTATTTT.

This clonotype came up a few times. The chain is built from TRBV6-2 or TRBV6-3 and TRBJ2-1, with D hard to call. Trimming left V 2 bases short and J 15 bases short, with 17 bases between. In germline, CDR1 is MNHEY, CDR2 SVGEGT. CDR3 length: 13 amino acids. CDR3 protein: CASSYEETGPWFF. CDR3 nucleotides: TGTGCCAGCAGTTACGAAGAGACGGGTCCGTGGTTCTTC.

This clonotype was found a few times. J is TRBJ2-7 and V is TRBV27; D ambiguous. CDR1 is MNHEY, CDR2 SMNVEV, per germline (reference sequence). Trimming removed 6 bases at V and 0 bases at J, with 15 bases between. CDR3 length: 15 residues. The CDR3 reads CASRPMATSSYEQYF. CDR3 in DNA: TGTGCCAGCAGACCGATGGCCACAAGCTCCTACGAGCAGTACTTC.

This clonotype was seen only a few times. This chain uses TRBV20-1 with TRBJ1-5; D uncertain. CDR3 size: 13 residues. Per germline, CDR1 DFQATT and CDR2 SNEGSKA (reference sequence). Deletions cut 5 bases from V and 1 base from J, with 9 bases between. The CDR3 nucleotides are TGCAGTGCTGGGCCGGGAAGCAATCAGCCCCAGCATTTT. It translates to CSAGPGSNQPQHF.

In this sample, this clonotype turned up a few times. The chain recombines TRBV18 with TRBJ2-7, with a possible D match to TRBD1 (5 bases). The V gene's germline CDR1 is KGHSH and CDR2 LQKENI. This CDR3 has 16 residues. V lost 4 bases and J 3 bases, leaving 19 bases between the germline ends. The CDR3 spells CASSLTSQGVGYEQYF. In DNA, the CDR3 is TGTGCCAGCTCACTGACGTCGCAGGGTGTTGGCTACGAGCAGTACTTC.

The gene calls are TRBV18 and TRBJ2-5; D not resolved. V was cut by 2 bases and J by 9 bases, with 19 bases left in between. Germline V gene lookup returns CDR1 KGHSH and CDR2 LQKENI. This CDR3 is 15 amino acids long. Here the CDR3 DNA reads TGTGCCAGCTCACCAATTTCCGGGTTCCCAGGAGCCCAGTACTTC. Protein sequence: CASSPISGFPGAQYF. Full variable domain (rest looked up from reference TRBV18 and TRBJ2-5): NAGVMQNPRHLVRRRGQEARLRCSPMKGHSHVYWYRQLPEEGLKFMVYLQKENIIDESGMPKERFSAEFPKEGPSILRIQQVVRGDSAAYFCASSPISGFPGAQYFGPGTRLLVL.